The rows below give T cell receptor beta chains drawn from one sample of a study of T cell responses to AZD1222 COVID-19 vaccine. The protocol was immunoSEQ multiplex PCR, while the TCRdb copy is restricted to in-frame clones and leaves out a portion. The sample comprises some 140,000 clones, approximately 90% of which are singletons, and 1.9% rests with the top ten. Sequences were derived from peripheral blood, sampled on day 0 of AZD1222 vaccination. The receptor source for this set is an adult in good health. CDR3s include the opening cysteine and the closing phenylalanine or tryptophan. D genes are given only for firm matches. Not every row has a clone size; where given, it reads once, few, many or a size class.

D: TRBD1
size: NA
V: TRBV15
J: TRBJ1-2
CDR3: CATSGPGQEYGYTF
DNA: TGTGCCACCAGCGGACCGGGACAGGAATATGGCTACACCTTC

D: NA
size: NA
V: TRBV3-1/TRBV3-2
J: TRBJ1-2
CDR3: CASSQDVGKLYGYTF
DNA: TGTGCCAGCAGCCAAGATGTCGGCAAACTCTATGGCTACACCTTC

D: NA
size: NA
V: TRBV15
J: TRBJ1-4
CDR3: CATSRDGTPGPNEKLFF
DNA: TGTGCCACCAGCAGAGATGGCACTCCCGGCCCTAATGAAAAACTGTTTTTT

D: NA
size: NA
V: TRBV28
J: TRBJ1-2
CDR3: CASSYGLGTQSGYTF
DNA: TGTGCCAGCAGTTATGGACTCGGGACTCAGAGCGGCTACACCTTC

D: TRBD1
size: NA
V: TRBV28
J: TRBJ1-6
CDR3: CASSQDRENSPLHF
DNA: TGTGCCAGCAGCCAGGACAGGGAAAATTCACCCCTCCACTTT

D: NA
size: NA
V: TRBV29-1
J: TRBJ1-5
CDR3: CSVDEGMGQPQHF
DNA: TGCAGCGTTGACGAGGGGATGGGTCAGCCCCAGCATTTT

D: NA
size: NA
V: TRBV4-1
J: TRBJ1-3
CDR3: CASSQRGVGGQGSGNTIYF
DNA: TGCGCCAGCAGCCAAAGGGGGGTCGGGGGCCAGGGCTCTGGAAACACCATATATTTT

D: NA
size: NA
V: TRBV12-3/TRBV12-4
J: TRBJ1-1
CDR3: CASRHGPEAFF
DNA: TGTGCCAGCAGGCATGGCCCTGAAGCTTTCTTT

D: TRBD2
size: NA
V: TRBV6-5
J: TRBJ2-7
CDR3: CASSRGLAGSYEQYF
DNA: TGTGCCAGCAGCCGCGGACTAGCGGGATCCTACGAGCAGTACTTC

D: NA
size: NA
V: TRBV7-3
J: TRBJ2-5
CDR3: CASSLMSQETQYF
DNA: TGTGCCAGCAGCTTAATGTCACAAGAGACCCAGTACTTC

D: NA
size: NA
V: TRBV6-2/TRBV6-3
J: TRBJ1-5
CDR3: CASSRNNQPQHF
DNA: TGTGCCAGCAGCCGTAATAATCAGCCCCAGCATTTT

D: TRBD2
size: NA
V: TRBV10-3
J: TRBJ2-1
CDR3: CAISEYWGRAREQFF
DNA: TGTGCCATCAGTGAGTACTGGGGGAGGGCCCGTGAGCAGTTCTTC

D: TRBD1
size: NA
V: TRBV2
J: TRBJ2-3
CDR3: CASSRFGDSTQYF
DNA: TGTGCCAGCAGCAGGTTCGGGGACAGTACGCAGTATTTT

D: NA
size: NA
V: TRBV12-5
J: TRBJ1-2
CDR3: CASGFPSGTANYGYTF
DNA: TGTGCTAGTGGTTTCCCTTCCGGTACAGCGAACTATGGCTACACCTTC

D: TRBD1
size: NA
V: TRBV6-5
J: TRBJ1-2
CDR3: CASRSTGTDYGYTF
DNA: TGTGCCAGCAGATCGACAGGGACGGACTATGGCTACACCTTC

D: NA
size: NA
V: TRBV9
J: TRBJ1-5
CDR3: CASSVGWGDNSNQPQHF
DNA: TGTGCCAGCAGCGTAGGGTGGGGGGACAATAGCAATCAGCCCCAGCATTTT

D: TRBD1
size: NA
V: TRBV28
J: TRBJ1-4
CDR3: CASNDPGTGKGEKLFF
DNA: TGTGCCAGCAACGACCCCGGGACAGGGAAGGGTGAAAAACTGTTTTTT

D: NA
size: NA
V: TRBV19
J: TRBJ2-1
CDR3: CASSSRPYNEQFF
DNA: TGTGCCAGTAGCAGTAGACCCTACAATGAGCAGTTCTTC

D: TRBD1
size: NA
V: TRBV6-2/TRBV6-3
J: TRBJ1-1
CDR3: CASSYSGTGSDTEAFF
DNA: TGTGCCAGCAGTTACTCCGGGACAGGGTCCGACACTGAAGCTTTCTTT

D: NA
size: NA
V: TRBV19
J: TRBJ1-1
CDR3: CASSPGTLAGGAFF
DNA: TGTGCCAGTAGTCCCGGGACGCTAGCCGGAGGAGCTTTCTTT

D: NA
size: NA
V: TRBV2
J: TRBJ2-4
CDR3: CASRERQALAKNIQYF
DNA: TGTGCCAGCAGGGAACGACAGGCCCTAGCCAAAAACATTCAGTACTTC

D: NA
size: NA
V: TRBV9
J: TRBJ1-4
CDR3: CASSSRGAADNEKLFF
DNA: TGTGCCAGCAGCTCCCGAGGGGCGGCCGATAATGAAAAACTGTTTTTT

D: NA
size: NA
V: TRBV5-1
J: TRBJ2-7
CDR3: CASSRDMIYEQYF
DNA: TGCGCCAGCAGCCGGGACATGATTTACGAGCAGTACTTC

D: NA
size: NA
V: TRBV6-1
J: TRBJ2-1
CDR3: CASSEARGEQFF
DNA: TGTGCCAGCAGTGAAGCCAGGGGTGAGCAGTTCTTC

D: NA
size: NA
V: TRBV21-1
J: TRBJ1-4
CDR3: CASSKSGRGPATNEKLFF
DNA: TGTGCCAGCAGCAAATCGGGCAGGGGCCCTGCAACTAATGAAAAACTGTTTTTT

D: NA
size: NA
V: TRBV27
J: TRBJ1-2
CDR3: CASSRDGNYGYTF
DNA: TGTGCCAGCAGTAGGGACGGAAACTATGGCTACACCTTC

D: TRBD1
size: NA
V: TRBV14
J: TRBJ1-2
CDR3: CASQKTGQGYGYTF
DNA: TGTGCCAGTCAAAAAACCGGACAGGGATATGGCTACACCTTC

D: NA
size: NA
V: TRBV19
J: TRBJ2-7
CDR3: CASSPRDTFSYEQYF
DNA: TGTGCCAGTAGTCCACGGGACACCTTCTCCTACGAGCAGTACTTC

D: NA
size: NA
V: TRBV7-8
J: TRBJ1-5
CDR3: CASSLVGGGNQPQHF
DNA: TGTGCCAGCAGCTTAGTAGGGGGTGGCAATCAGCCCCAGCATTTT

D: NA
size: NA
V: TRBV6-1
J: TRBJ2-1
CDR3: CALGRGSYNEQFF
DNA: TGTGCCCTAGGTAGGGGATCCTACAATGAGCAGTTCTTC

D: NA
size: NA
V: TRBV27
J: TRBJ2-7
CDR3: CATQTGHESYEQYF
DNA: TGTGCCACCCAAACAGGTCATGAATCCTACGAGCAGTACTTC

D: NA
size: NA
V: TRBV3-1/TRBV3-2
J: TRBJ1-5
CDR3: CASSQDRGVGGQPQHF
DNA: TGTGCCAGCAGCCAAGATCGGGGGGTCGGAGGTCAGCCCCAGCATTTT

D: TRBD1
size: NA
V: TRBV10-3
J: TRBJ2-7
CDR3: CAISFAGTGGALAEQYF
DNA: TGTGCCATCAGTTTCGCCGGGACAGGGGGCGCATTGGCCGAGCAGTACTTC

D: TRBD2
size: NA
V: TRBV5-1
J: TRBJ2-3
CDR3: CASSLAAGGPADTQYF
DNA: TGCGCCAGCAGCTTGGCGGCGGGAGGGCCCGCAGATACGCAGTATTTT

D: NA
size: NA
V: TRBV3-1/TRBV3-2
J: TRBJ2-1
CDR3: CATRTTGGNNEQFF
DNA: TGTGCCACCCGGACTACCGGGGGAAACAATGAGCAGTTCTTC

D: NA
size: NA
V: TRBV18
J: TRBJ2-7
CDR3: CASSPVHREQYF
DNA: TGTGCCAGCTCACCGGTCCACCGCGAGCAGTACTTC

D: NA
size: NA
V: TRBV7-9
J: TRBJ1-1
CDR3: CASSLGSGRDYTEAFF
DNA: TGTGCCAGCAGCTTAGGATCGGGCAGGGACTATACTGAAGCTTTCTTT

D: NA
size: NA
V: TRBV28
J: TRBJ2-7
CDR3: CASSLSVGLYEQYF
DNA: TGTGCCAGCAGTTTATCGGTGGGCCTCTACGAGCAGTACTTC

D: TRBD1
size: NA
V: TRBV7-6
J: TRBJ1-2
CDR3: CASSINRGLYYGYTF
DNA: TGTGCCAGCAGCATCAACAGGGGGCTTTACTATGGCTACACCTTC

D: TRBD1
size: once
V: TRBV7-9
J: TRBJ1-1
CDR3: CASSAPGQGMNTEAFF
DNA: TGTGCCAGCAGCGCCCCGGGACAGGGGATGAACACTGAAGCTTTCTTT

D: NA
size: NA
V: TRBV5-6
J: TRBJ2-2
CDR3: CASSPTGTSGELFF
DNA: TGTGCCAGCAGCCCGACCGGGACCTCCGGGGAGCTGTTTTTT

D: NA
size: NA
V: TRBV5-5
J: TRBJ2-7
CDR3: CASSLEGGRGYEQYF
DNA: TGTGCCAGCAGCTTGGAGGGGGGAAGAGGTTACGAGCAGTACTTC